This TCR beta chain stems from a study of blood T cell repertoires in COVID-19. At the level of the study: Samples representing acute and convalescent COVID-19 were sourced from the United States, Italy and Spain. PBMCs, B-cell-depleted T cells, or T cells were the source of the cDNA or gDNA that made up the material.

Seattle patients were enrolled while actively infected and followed longitudinally. In germline, CDR1 is LNHNV, CDR2 YYDKDF (reference sequence). CDR3 length equals 14 residues. The V segment lost 3 bases and the J segment 7 bases; nucleotides outside the gene matches: 2. This table comes from immunoSEQ multiplex PCR, and its TCRdb copy is limited to in-frame clones, with some not included. The sample consists of approximately 120,000 clones, roughly 74% of them appearing once. The chain links TRBV15 to TRBJ1-6; 8 positions agree with TRBD1. The sequence derives from an elderly man with COVID-19, enrolled during active disease. The specimen was peripheral blood. CDR3 DNA: TGTGCCACCAGCAGGACAGGGGTGAATTCACCCCTCCACTTT. It codes for CATSRTGVNSPLHF.